This T cell receptor (beta chain) was documented in a study of response to subunit inactivated influenza vaccine. The study's findings and limits: After each seasonal influenza vaccination, few new T cells are recruited, the authors suggested.

The germline V and J ends were trimmed by 4 bases and 4 bases, with 9 bases remaining between them. The CDR3 totals 13 residues. Germline V gives CDR1 LGHDT, CDR2 YNNKEL (reference sequence). This clonotype occurred a few times. The antigen is undetermined. From the RT-PCR reads, TCRdb called clonotypes with MiXCR, one entry per CDR3 protein. The sample carries 500,000 to 750,000 distinct CDR3 sequences, approximately 15% recorded once. The V and J genes are TRBV3-1 and TRBJ2-3; D remains ambiguous. The clonotype comes from a man aged 45 to 65 who received an inactivated influenza vaccine. Here the sequenced sample was PBMCs from blood, taken 11 to 12 days after vaccination. The DNA for the CDR3 is TGTGCCAGCAGCCCTGGCTGGGCAGATACGCAGTATTTT. Its protein product is CASSPGWADTQYF.